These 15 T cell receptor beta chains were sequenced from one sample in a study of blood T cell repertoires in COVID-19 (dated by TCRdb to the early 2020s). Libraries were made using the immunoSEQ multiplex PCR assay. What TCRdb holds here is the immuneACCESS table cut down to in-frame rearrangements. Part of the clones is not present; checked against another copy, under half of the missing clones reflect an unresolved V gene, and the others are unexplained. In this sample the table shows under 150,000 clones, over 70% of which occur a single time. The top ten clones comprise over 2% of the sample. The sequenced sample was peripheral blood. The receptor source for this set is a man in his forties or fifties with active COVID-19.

CDR3 sequence: CASSVVTGGKADTQYF. CDR3 nucleotides: TGTGCCAGCAGCGTGGTAACAGGGGGCAAAGCAGATACGCAGTATTTT. This chain connects TRBV9 to TRBJ2-3; 9 bases line up with TRBD1. Germline V lookup: CDR1 SGDLS, CDR2 YYNGEE. CDR3 length: 16 amino acids. With 2 bases clipped from V and 4 bases from J, the junction kept 8 bases outside the gene matches.

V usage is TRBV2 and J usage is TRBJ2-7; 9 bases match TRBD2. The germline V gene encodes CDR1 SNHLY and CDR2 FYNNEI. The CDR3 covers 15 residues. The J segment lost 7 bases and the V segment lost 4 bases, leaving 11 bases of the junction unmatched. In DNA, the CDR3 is TGTGCCAGCAGTGTCCCCGGGACTAGCAAAGTGGAGCAGTACTTC. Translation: CASSVPGTSKVEQYF.

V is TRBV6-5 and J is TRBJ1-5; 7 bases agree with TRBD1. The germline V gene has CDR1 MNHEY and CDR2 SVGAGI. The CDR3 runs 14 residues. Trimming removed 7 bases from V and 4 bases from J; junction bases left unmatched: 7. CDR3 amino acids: CASIPTGRNQPQHF. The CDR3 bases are TGTGCCAGCATTCCGACAGGGAGGAATCAGCCCCAGCATTTT.

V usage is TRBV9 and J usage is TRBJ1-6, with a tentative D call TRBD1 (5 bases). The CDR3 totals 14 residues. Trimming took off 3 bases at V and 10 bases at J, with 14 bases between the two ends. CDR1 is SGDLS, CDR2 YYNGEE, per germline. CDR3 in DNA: TGTGCCAGCAGCGCGGACACTTCAGTCTCACCCCTCCACTTT. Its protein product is CASSADTSVSPLHF.

The CDR3 loop is CASSRGGADTGELFF. The CDR3 nucleotides read TGTGCCAGCAGCCGCGGGGGGGCTGACACCGGGGAGCTGTTTTTT. V usage is TRBV6-5 and J usage is TRBJ2-2; 9 nucleotides match TRBD2. V lost 6 bases, J lost 3 bases, and 5 bases stayed unmatched. The CDR3 has 15 amino acids. Germline lookup yields CDR1 MNHEY and CDR2 SVGAGI.

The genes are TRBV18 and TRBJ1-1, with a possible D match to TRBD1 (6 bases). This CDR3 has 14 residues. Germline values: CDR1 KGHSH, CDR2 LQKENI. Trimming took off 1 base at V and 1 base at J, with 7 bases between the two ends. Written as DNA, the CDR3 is TGTGCCAGCTCACCACGGGGGCAGAACACTGAAGCTTTCTTT. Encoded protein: CASSPRGQNTEAFF.

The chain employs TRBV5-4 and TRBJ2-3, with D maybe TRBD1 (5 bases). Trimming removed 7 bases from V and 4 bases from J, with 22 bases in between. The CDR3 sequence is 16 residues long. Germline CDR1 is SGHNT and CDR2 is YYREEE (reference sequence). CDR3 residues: CASARRQGRGADTQYF. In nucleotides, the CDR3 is TGTGCCAGCGCGCGGCGGCAGGGAAGAGGCGCAGATACGCAGTATTTT.

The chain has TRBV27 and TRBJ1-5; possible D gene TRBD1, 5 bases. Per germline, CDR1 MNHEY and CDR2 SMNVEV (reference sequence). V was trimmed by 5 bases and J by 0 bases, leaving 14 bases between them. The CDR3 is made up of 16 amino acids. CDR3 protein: CASSPYQGYSNQPQHF. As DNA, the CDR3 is TGTGCCAGCAGTCCGTACCAGGGCTATAGCAATCAGCCCCAGCATTTT.

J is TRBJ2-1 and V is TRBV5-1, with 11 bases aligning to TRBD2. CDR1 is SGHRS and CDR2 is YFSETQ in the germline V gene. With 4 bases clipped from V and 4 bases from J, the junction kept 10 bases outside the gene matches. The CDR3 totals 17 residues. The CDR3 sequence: CASSQRPTSGSYNEQFF. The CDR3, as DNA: TGCGCCAGCAGCCAACGACCTACTAGCGGGAGTTACAATGAGCAGTTCTTC.

CDR3 nucleotides: TGTGCCATCAGTCCGGGACAGGGGGCGCTCGGCTACACCTTC. Translation gives CAISPGQGALGYTF. The chain links TRBV10-3 to TRBJ1-2; 12 bases match TRBD1. V lost 5 bases and J lost 8; bases outside the gene matches: 6. Germline CDR1 ENHRY, CDR2 SYGVKD. The CDR3 spans 14 residues.

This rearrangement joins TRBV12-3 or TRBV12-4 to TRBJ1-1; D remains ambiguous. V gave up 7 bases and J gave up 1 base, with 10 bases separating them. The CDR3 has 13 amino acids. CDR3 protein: CASKIRENTEAFF. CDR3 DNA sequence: TGTGCCAGCAAAATCCGGGAGAACACTGAAGCTTTCTTT.

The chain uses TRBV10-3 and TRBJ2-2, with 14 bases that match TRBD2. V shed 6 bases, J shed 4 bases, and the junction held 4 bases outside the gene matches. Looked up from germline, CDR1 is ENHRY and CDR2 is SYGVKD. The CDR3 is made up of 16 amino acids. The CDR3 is CAISSGLAGVTGELFF. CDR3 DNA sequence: TGTGCCATCAGCTCGGGACTAGCGGGGGTCACCGGGGAGCTGTTTTTT.

The CDR3 region is CASTAGGGTEAFF. CDR3 nucleotides: TGCGCCAGCACTGCAGGGGGTGGCACTGAAGCTTTCTTT. The rearrangement links TRBV10-2 to TRBJ1-1; 7 bases align to TRBD1. Losses at the gene ends were 7 bases for V and 4 bases for J; bases not matched to a gene: 6. Germline V gives CDR1 WSHSY, CDR2 SAAADI. CDR3 size: 13 residues.

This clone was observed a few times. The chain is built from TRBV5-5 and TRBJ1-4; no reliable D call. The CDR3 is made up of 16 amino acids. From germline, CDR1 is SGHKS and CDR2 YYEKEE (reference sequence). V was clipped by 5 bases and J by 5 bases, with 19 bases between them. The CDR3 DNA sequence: TGTGCCAGCAGTCCCGTGTTGGTGCAGATAAATGAAAAACTGTTTTTT. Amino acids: CASSPVLVQINEKLFF.

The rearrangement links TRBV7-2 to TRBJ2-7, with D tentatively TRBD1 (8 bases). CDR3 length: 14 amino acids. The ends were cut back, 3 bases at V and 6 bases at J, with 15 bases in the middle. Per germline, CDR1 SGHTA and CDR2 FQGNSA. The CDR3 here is CASSFGQGGGEQYF. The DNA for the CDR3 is TGTGCCAGCAGCTTTGGACAGGGCGGGGGCGAGCAGTACTTC.